One and the same sample provided the 8 T cell receptor beta chains below, sequenced in a study of Tregs in tolerant kidney transplant recipients. Assay used: immunoSEQ multiplex PCR; TCRdb lists only in-frame clones, some missing. In the table there are tens of thousands of clones, approximately 91% of which are singletons. The specimen comprised CD4+ T cells from blood, sampled before the transplant. These receptors were collected from a human donor who received a combined kidney and bone marrow transplant.

J is TRBJ1-5 and V is TRBV28, with D perhaps matching TRBD1 (5 bases). The V end was cut by 5 bases, the J end by 0 bases, with 17 bases between. The V gene's germline CDR1 is MDHEN and CDR2 SYDVKM. This CDR3 comprises 17 residues. CDR3 DNA: TGTGCCAGCAGTCAAGCAGGGTTTGCCCCTAGCAATCAGCCCCAGCATTTT. It yields the protein CASSQAGFAPSNQPQHF.

This chain connects TRBV5-1 to TRBJ2-7, with TRBD1 as a possible D gene (6 bases). The CDR3 covers 12 residues. The V end lost 4 bases, the J end lost 5 bases, and 10 bases lay between the germline ends. Per the germline V gene, CDR1 is SGHRS and CDR2 is YFSETQ. The CDR3 protein is CASSPQGNEQYF. The DNA of the CDR3 is TGCGCCAGCAGCCCGCAGGGGAACGAGCAGTACTTC.

The J gene is TRBJ2-7, the V gene TRBV1; no check of the table's D call, TRBD2, against the DNA was made. TRBV1 is a recognized pseudogene. The CDR3 spans 17 residues. As DNA, the CDR3 is TGCACCAGCAGCCAAGATCCGGCTTGGGAGATGGCCTACGAGCAGTACTTC. Its translation is CTSSQDPAWEMAYEQYF.

A single count supports this clone. The chain recombines TRBV2 with TRBJ2-5; TRBD1 might be the D (5 bases). V was clipped by 2 bases and J by 3 bases, with 7 bases between them. Germline V gives CDR1 SNHLY, CDR2 FYNNEI. CDR3 length equals 13 residues. CDR3 sequence: CASSENRKETQYF. The CDR3 DNA reads as TGTGCCAGCAGTGAAAACAGGAAAGAGACCCAGTACTTC. The whole variable domain, filled in from reference TRBV2 and TRBJ2-5, reads EPEVTQTPSHQVTQMGQEVILRCVPISNHLYFYWYRQILGQKVEFLVSFYNNEISEKSEIFDDQFSVERPDGSNFTLKIRSTKLEDSAMYFCASSENRKETQYFGPGTRLLVL.

The rearrangement joins TRBV18 to TRBJ2-2; D is possibly TRBD1 (6 bases). This CDR3 contains 16 residues. The germline V and J ends were trimmed by 0 bases and 7 bases, with 15 bases remaining between them. The V gene's germline CDR1 is KGHSH and CDR2 LQKENI. The CDR3 region is CASSPPGAPVFGELFF. The CDR3 DNA is TGTGCCAGCTCACCACCGGGGGCCCCTGTGTTCGGGGAGCTGTTTTTT.

Concerning this clone: An end of the junction differs from the germline gene, which may be a read error. V is TRBV27 and J is TRBJ1-5; unclear D gene. CDR1 and CDR2 from the germline V gene are MNHEY and SMNVEV (reference sequence). The CDR3 runs 15 residues. The CDR3: CASRLEALSNQPQHF. CDR3 nucleotide sequence: TGTGCCAGCCGTTTGGAGGCCCTCTCTAATCAGCCCCAGCATTTT.

The chain joins TRBV7-2 to TRBJ2-2; perhaps TRBD2 as D (6 bases). CDR1 SGHTA and CDR2 FQGNSA come from the germline V gene. The CDR3 runs 14 residues. The ends were cut back, 1 base at V and 6 bases at J, with 9 bases in the middle. The CDR3 is CASSLGGVAGELFF. In DNA, the CDR3 is TGTGCCAGCAGCTTAGGGGGGGTGGCCGGGGAGCTGTTTTTT.

J is TRBJ1-2 and V is TRBV6-5; TRBD1 matches 8 bases. The CDR3 consists of 14 residues. V was clipped by 6 bases and J by 5 bases; unmatched bases: 8. Germline CDR1 is MNHEY and CDR2 is SVGAGI. The CDR3, as DNA: TGTGCCAGCAGCCTACAGGGGGGGGTATATGGCTACACCTTC. Protein: CASSLQGGVYGYTF.